This T cell receptor beta chain was found in a study of response to subunit inactivated influenza vaccine. Overall study findings and caveats: It was suggested by the authors that few new T cells are recruited by each seasonal influenza vaccination.

This clonotype was detected only a few times. Antigen specificity is unknown. TCRdb used MiXCR to reprocess the RT-PCR reads, holding one entry per CDR3 protein. This table has about 520,000 distinct CDR3 sequences, roughly 27% appearing once. Germline loops: CDR1 GTSNPN, CDR2 SVGIG (reference sequence). Trimming at V came to 5 bases and at J to 6 bases, leaving 2 bases not matched to a gene. This CDR3 region has 13 residues. V is TRBV30 and J is TRBJ2-1, with TRBD2 matching 12 bases. Sample: CD4+ T cells sorted from PBMCs, taken more than 4 days after vaccination. The TCR originated in a man between 50 and 59 years old who received an inactivated influenza vaccine. The CDR3 spells CAWGLAGPNEQFF. The CDR3, as DNA: TGTGCCTGGGGACTAGCGGGACCCAATGAGCAGTTCTTC.